This T cell receptor (beta chain) was identified in a study of naive and memory T cell subsets (dated by TCRdb to the late 2010s). The study in broad terms: According to the figure summarizing the samples, there were around 10 blood donors, 7 tuberculin skin test biopsies and 3 saline control biopsies. PCR2 was typically a SYBR Green qPCR stopped at a set threshold; low-input samples could instead use end-point PCR (about 6 cycles). What the study reported, not specific to this receptor: The RNA-based method was acknowledged to be potentially sensitive to changes in TCR transcripts with T cell activation and differentiation.

According to the germline V gene, CDR1 reads SQVTM and CDR2 reads ANQGSEA. CDR3 length: 14 amino acids, cysteine to phenylalanine. Only the CDR3 part of the read is kept: 42 bases, read in frame from the first base. Trimming removed 6 bases from V and 3 bases from J, leaving 17 bases between the germline ends. Whole blood analysis involved drawing roughly 2.6 ml of peripheral blood from adult healthy volunteers into Tempus tubes and then extracting RNA following the manufacturer's instructions. The study reported a robust and sensitive protocol to amplify, sequence and analyze TCRs, based on 3' ligation of a UMI-containing oligonucleotide to TCR cDNA. Total RNA was used without cell sorting and was treated with RQ1 DNase before reverse transcription, with a target input of roughly 1 to 1000 ng. Libraries were prepared from skin biopsies and whole blood so that pipeline robustness could be tested in samples in which T cells form a minority population.

As for this clonotype: Its specific antigen is unknown. Within one base of it there is no much larger clone, and no base qualities were kept.

The library was produced with 5' RACE. For the blood and skin samples, reverse transcription of TCR RNA was done with SuperScript IV along with alpha and beta constant region primers. The ligated cDNA was amplified by four rounds of PCR, in which nested alpha and beta constant region primers were used together with the SP2 primer. An oligonucleotide carrying the Illumina SP2 primer and a UMI was ligated to the cDNA 3' end using T4 RNA ligase 1. The 12-nucleotide UMI was composed of two random hexamers separated by an eight-base spacer, which was included to prevent hairpin formation. From the second PCR onward, TCR alpha and beta chain libraries were processed separately, and dual indexing was applied for multiplexing. After pooling, the indexed libraries were analyzed by capillary electrophoresis and sequenced on either an Illumina MiSeq or NextSeq. PhiX DNA at about 4.5-7% was spiked into libraries to increase base diversity and improve cluster recognition. As for the original processing: Demultiplexor extracted UMIs from read 2, combined them with read 1 TCR sequence, and split reads by sample indices. V and J genes and V-J junctions were identified by Decombinator, which gave every TCR a five-part identifier that included V and J deletions. UMIs were used by Collapsinator to correct sequencing errors and PCR amplification heterogeneity, so that a UMI-based abundance was obtained for each TCR. CDR3Translator converted identifiers to nucleotide sequence, translated to amino acids, and extracted CDR3 regions using terminal motifs. Error-corrected counts of alpha and beta TCRs from blood and skin were compared after being normalized to the amount of input RNA. Starting from the raw public reads, TCRdb applied fastp trimming at Q25, assembled clones with MiXCR and retained in-frame beta chains. When rows share a CDR3 protein, they turn into one entry using the most common DNA and genes. The V and J calls and clone size come from TCRdb's table, not from the authors' own analysis. This sample holds over 25,000 distinct CDR3 sequences; around 21% were observed only once. About 1.8% of the sample lies in the top ten.

The chain was built from TRBV29-1 and TRBJ1-1; a tentative D match to TRBD1 spans 5 bases. The origin of this receptor is a female donor in good health. The CDR3 sequence is CSVDGTMADTEAFF. The bases are TGCAGCGTAGACGGGACCATGGCGGACACTGAAGCTTTCTTT.